This TCR beta chain was recovered during a study of Ad26.COV2.S vaccination and SARS-CoV-2 variants. This table comes from immunoSEQ multiplex PCR, and its TCRdb copy is limited to in-frame clones, with some not included. Here the sample spans over 85,000 clones, 82% being singletons. A note on this clone: Its antigen is as yet unknown.

The CDR3 spans 16 residues. Looked up from germline, CDR1 is SEHNR and CDR2 is FQNEAQ (reference sequence). With 5 bases clipped from V and 2 bases from J, the junction kept 7 bases outside the gene matches. Study-level points and caveats: Reportedly, spike-specific CD8+ and CD4+ T cell responses achieved substantial breadth once vaccination had taken place.

The chain is built from TRBV7-9 and TRBJ2-5; 11 bases align to TRBD1. The sequencing here drew on peripheral blood, taken after recovery from COVID-19. The clonotype was recovered from a human donor who had recovered from COVID-19. This chain's CDR3 is CASSAWTGGLQETQYF. CDR3 nucleotide sequence: TGTGCCAGCAGCGCTTGGACAGGGGGCTTGCAAGAGACCCAGTACTTC.